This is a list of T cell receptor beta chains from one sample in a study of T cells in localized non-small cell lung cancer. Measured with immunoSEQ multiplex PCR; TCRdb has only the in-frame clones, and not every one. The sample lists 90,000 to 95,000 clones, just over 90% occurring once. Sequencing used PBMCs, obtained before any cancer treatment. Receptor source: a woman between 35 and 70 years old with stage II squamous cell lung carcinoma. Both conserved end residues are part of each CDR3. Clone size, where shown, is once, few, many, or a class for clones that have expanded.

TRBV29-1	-	CSVTGVSSTDTQYF
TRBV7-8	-	CASSADLGEYEQYF
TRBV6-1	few	CASTRTDRGSYEQYF
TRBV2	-	CASSELGEWRNEQFF
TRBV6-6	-	CASSFNRDNEQFF
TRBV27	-	CASRPYPLGAPTDVKAFF
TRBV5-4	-	CASSSAGTGSFYGYTF
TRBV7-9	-	CASSLFTRSGNTIYF
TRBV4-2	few	CASSRDRMNTEAFF
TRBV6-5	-	CATRLDSDTQYF
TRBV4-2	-	CASSQRDTEAFF
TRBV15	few	CATSRPGTGNHGYTF
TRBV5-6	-	CASSFLAVGRGYNEQFF
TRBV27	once	CASTRDRSTGELFF
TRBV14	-	CASSQFDESQGTSGFSSYEQYF
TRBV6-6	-	CASSETGGANYGYTF